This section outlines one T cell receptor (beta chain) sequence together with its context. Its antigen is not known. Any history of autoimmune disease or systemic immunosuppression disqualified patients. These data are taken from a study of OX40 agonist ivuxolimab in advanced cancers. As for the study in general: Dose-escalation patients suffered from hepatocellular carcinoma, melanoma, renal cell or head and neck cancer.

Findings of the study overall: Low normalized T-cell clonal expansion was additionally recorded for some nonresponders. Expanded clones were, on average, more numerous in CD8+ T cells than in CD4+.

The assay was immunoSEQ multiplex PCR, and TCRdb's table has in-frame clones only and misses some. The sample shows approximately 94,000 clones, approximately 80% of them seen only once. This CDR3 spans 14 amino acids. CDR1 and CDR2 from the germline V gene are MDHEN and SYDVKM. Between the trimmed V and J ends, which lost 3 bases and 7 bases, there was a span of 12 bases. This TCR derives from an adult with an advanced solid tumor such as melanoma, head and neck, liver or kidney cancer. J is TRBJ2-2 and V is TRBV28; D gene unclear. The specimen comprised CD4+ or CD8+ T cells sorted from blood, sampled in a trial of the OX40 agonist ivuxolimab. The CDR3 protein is CASSFSILVGELFF. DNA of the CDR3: TGTGCCAGCAGTTTCAGTATTCTGGTCGGGGAGCTGTTTTTT.